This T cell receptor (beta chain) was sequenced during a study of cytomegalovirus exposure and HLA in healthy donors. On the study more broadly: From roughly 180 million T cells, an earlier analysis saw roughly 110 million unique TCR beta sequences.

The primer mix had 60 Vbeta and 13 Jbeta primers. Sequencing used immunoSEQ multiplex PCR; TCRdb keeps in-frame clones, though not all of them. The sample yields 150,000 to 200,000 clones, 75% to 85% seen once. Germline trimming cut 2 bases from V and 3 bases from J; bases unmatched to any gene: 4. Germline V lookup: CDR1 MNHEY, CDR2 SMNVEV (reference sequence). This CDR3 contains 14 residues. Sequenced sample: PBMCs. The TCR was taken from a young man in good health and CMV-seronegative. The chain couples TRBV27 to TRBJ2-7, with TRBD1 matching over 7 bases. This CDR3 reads CASSLGDSLYEQYF. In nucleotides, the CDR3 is TGTGCCAGCAGTTTAGGGGACAGCCTCTACGAGCAGTACTTC.